This T cell receptor (beta chain) emerged from a study of tissue T cells after allogeneic stem cell transplantation. TCRdb's copy holds only in-frame clones and misses some; the assay was immunoSEQ multiplex PCR. The data hold about 6,700 clones, with roughly 79% observed a single time. Per the germline V gene, CDR1 is MDHEN and CDR2 is SYDVKM. The length of the CDR3 is 15 residues. The V and J ends lost 7 bases and 3 bases, in that order; junction bases with no gene match: 10. Study-level findings and limits: Sampling depth was limited, and the cohort was small and clinically varied. Alloreactivity or antigen specificity of tissue TCRs was not determined; some clones might be host cells.

This clone occurred a few times. Its antigen is as yet unknown. Enrolled prospectively were adult allogeneic hematopoietic cell transplant recipients whose graft-versus-host disease was steroid-refractory. GI sites, liver, skin and spleen were taken after median 9.75 post-mortem hours. This clonotype was obtained from a male patient over 55 with steroid-refractory graft-versus-host disease after an allogeneic stem cell transplant. The graft donor may be the source of some T cells. This chain uses TRBV28 with TRBJ2-7; 9 bases line up with TRBD1. This material consisted of skin, taken at autopsy. CDR3 residues: CASTSLGTGFYEQYF. The CDR3 DNA reads TGTGCCAGCACGTCCCTCGGGACAGGGTTCTACGAGCAGTACTTC.